These T cell receptor beta chains were read from a single sample in a study of response to subunit inactivated influenza vaccine. TCRdb re-called the RT-PCR reads with MiXCR, one entry per CDR3 protein. The sample has some 850,000 distinct CDR3 sequences; approximately 17% are singletons. The sequenced sample was PBMCs from blood, obtained approximately 5 days after vaccination. The source of these receptors is a man aged 45 to 65 who received an inactivated influenza vaccine. Both conserved end residues are part of each CDR3. A D gene is named only where the DNA matches it firmly. For some rows the clone size is stated as once, few or many, or as a class when expanded; others skip it.

d_call | j_call | v_call | clone_size | cdr3_nt | cdr3_aa
. | TRBJ2-7 | TRBV7-2 | . | TGTGCCAGCTCTTCATCCGGGATTGATGAGCAGTACTTC | CASSSSGIDEQYF
. | TRBJ2-7 | TRBV7-2 | . | TGTGCCAGCAGTTATAGGCGATCCGGCGAGCAGTACTTC | CASSYRRSGEQYF
. | TRBJ2-2 | TRBV28 | . | TGTGCCAGCAGATGGGGCTCGACGGGGGAGCTGTTTTTT | CASRWGSTGELFF
. | TRBJ2-1 | TRBV7-9 | . | TGTGCCAGCAGCTCCGAGGGAGTTTCAGAGCAGTTCTTC | CASSSEGVSEQFF
. | TRBJ2-2 | TRBV5-1 | few | TGCGCCAGCCGGATGGGGAGAGCGGCCGGGGAGCTGTTTTTT | CASRMGRAAGELFF
TRBD1 | TRBJ1-5 | TRBV20-1 | many | TGCAGTGCTAGCCCACAGGGACAGAATCAGCCCCAGCATTTT | CSASPQGQNQPQHF
. | TRBJ2-5 | TRBV15 | few | TGTGCCACCAGCAGAGGACAAATCTTAGAGACCCAGTACTTC | CATSRGQILETQYF
. | TRBJ1-5 | TRBV20-1 | . | TGCAGTGCTAGAGCCACATTTAGCAATCAGCCCCAGCATTTT | CSARATFSNQPQHF
TRBD1 | TRBJ2-1 | TRBV24-1 | few | TGTGCCACCAGTGATCTGGGACAGATGAACTACAATGAGCAGTTCTTC | CATSDLGQMNYNEQFF
TRBD2 | TRBJ2-7 | TRBV18 | few | TGTGCCAGCTCAACCGGGACTAGCGGGAGTGTCCCCTACGAGCAGTACTTC | CASSTGTSGSVPYEQYF
TRBD1 | TRBJ2-5 | TRBV7-9 | once | TGTGCCAGCAGACCCGGGACAGGGCCCCAAGAGACCCAGTACTTC | CASRPGTGPQETQYF
TRBD1 | TRBJ1-1 | TRBV30 | . | TGTGCGTCCAGGGGGGCCTCAACTGAAGCTTTCTTT | CASRGASTEAFF
. | TRBJ2-2 | TRBV20-1 | few | TGCAGTGCCGATCGGGGTCGCGGGGAGCTGTTTTTT | CSADRGRGELFF
. | TRBJ2-3 | TRBV20-1 | few | TGCAGTGCCCTAGGGGGTAGCGTGGCGGGAACAGATACGCAGTATTTT | CSALGGSVAGTDTQYF
TRBD1 | TRBJ2-1 | TRBV19 | few | TGTGCCAGTAGTATGACAGGGGGCGCGGGGAATGAGCAGTTCTTC | CASSMTGGAGNEQFF
. | TRBJ2-7 | TRBV7-2 | few | TGTGCCAGCGGACGGACGGGCCTGCCCCACGAGCAGTACTTC | CASGRTGLPHEQYF
. | TRBJ2-2 | TRBV28 | . | TGTGCCAGCAGTTTCCCCAAACGGGACTCTTTAACCGGGGAGCTGTTTTTT | CASSFPKRDSLTGELFF
. | TRBJ1-2 | TRBV10-3 | few | TGTGCCGCCCGACAGTACGCCATGGATGGCTACACCTTC | CAARQYAMDGYTF
TRBD2 | TRBJ2-7 | TRBV9 | . | TGTGCCAGCAGCCCAGAGAGGACTAGCGGGGCCTACGAGCAGTACTTC | CASSPERTSGAYEQYF
TRBD2 | TRBJ2-7 | TRBV12-3/TRBV12-4 | many | TGTGCCAGCAGTCTAGCGGGAGGATTCGAGCAGTACTTC | CASSLAGGFEQYF
. | TRBJ2-6 | TRBV7-3 | . | TGTGCCAGCAGCTTAAGAGACCCAACTTACTCTGGGGCCAACGTCCTGACTTTC | CASSLRDPTYSGANVLTF
TRBD1 | TRBJ2-7 | TRBV20-1 | . | TGCAGTGCTAGAGAACCGGGACAGGGGTCCTACGAGCAGTACTTC | CSAREPGQGSYEQYF
. | TRBJ2-3 | TRBV20-1 | . | TGCAGTGCTAGCTACGGGGATACGCAGTATTTT | CSASYGDTQYF
. | TRBJ2-7 | TRBV15 | few | TGTGCCACCAGCAGAGATTACCGGGAAAACGAGCAGTACTTC | CATSRDYRENEQYF
. | TRBJ1-1 | TRBV6-2/TRBV6-3 | many | TGTGCCAGCAGTTACTCGATCCCGGGCAGGGCGAGTAACACTGAAGCTTTCTTT | CASSYSIPGRASNTEAFF
TRBD1 | TRBJ2-7 | TRBV6-2/TRBV6-3 | few | TGTGCCAGCAGAACGGACAGGGGATACGAGCAGTACTTC | CASRTDRGYEQYF
TRBD1 | TRBJ1-1 | TRBV7-6 | . | TGTGCCAGCAGCAGCCCAGACAGGGGGCGGACTGAAGCTTTCTTT | CASSSPDRGRTEAFF
. | TRBJ2-3 | TRBV7-2 | few | TGTGCCAGCAGCAAAGGCCAGACAGATACGCAGTATTTT | CASSKGQTDTQYF
. | TRBJ2-5 | TRBV12-3/TRBV12-4 | . | TGTGCCAGCAGTTTATCCAAGGAGACCCAGTACTTC | CASSLSKETQYF
. | TRBJ2-7 | TRBV6-2/TRBV6-3 | . | TGTGCCAGCAGTTATTCCCCGACTAACTACGAGCAGTACTTC | CASSYSPTNYEQYF
. | TRBJ2-7 | TRBV28 | . | TGTGCCAGCACGGACAAGGTCTACGAGCAGTACTTC | CASTDKVYEQYF
. | TRBJ2-3 | TRBV7-9 | many | TGTGCCAGCAGCCCGAGGGAGGCACAGTTGCAACCCGGTACGCAGTATTTT | CASSPREAQLQPGTQYF
. | TRBJ1-1 | TRBV6-5 | few | TGTGCCAGCAGTTACTCGAGGCAGGGCACTTCTGAAGCTTTCTTT | CASSYSRQGTSEAFF
. | TRBJ1-5 | TRBV6-2/TRBV6-3 | . | TGTGCCAGCGGCCTCGTCCTTGTACAGCCCCAGCATTTT | CASGLVLVQPQHF
. | TRBJ2-1 | TRBV6-5 | few | TGTGCCAGCAGTTACCGCGATTATCGGTATGAGCAGTTCTTC | CASSYRDYRYEQFF
. | TRBJ2-5 | TRBV20-1 | . | TGCAGTCCTACCGGGACCCCAGAGACCCAGTACTTC | CSPTGTPETQYF
. | TRBJ2-7 | TRBV12-3/TRBV12-4 | few | TGTGCCAGCAGTCAGCGACAGGTCTCCTACGAGCAGTACTTC | CASSQRQVSYEQYF
. | TRBJ2-1 | TRBV28 | few | TGTGCCAGCAGCACCGGACGGGCTGAGCAGTTCTTC | CASSTGRAEQFF
TRBD2 | TRBJ2-5 | TRBV10-3 | . | TGTGCCATTAGAGACGGGGGGACCGGAGAGACCCAGTACTTC | CAIRDGGTGETQYF
. | TRBJ2-7 | TRBV11-2 | . | TGTGCCAGCAGCTTAGATGCGCGACCCCCCTACGAGCAGTACTTC | CASSLDARPPYEQYF
TRBD2 | TRBJ2-3 | TRBV10-3 | many | TGTGCCACCAGCGGGAGGGCCGACACAGATACGCAGTATTTT | CATSGRADTDTQYF
. | TRBJ2-5 | TRBV27 | few | TGTGCCAGCAGCTCTACAGGGATCGACGGGACCCAGTACTTC | CASSSTGIDGTQYF
TRBD1 | TRBJ1-2 | TRBV30 | . | TGTGCCTGGAAACCGACAGGGAGCGGCTACACCTTC | CAWKPTGSGYTF
TRBD2 | TRBJ2-3 | TRBV20-1 | once | TGCAGTGCCCCGGGGACTAGCGGCTTCACAGATACGCAGTATTTT | CSAPGTSGFTDTQYF
TRBD1 | TRBJ2-7 | TRBV5-1 | few | TGCGCCAGCAGCCCTCGACAGGGCCCCGGATTCGAGCAGTACTTC | CASSPRQGPGFEQYF
. | TRBJ1-5 | TRBV6-1 | . | TGTGCCAGCAGCGGAAGCTATAGCAATCAGCCCCAGCATTTT | CASSGSYSNQPQHF
. | TRBJ2-2 | TRBV7-9 | . | TGTGCCAGCAGCCTTGCCGTTAGCACCGGGGAGCTGTTTTTT | CASSLAVSTGELFF
. | TRBJ2-7 | TRBV10-3 | many | TGTGCCATCCGGAGGGCCTCAGGTTACGAGCAGTACTTC | CAIRRASGYEQYF
. | TRBJ1-5 | TRBV12-3/TRBV12-4 | many | TGTGCCAGCAGTGCTGTCTTGGAGGGGGAGCCCCAGCATTTT | CASSAVLEGEPQHF
TRBD1 | TRBJ2-2 | TRBV5-5 | few | TGTGCCAGCAGCTTATATCAGGGGGCCGGGGAGCTGTTTTTT | CASSLYQGAGELFF
. | TRBJ1-1 | TRBV20-1 | few | TGCAGTGCTAGATTCAGCTCCTACACTGAAGCTTTCTTT | CSARFSSYTEAFF
. | TRBJ2-2 | TRBV12-3/TRBV12-4 | once | TGTGCCAGCAGTCCTCCCGGGGGCAGGGCGAACACCGGGGAGCTGTTTTTT | CASSPPGGRANTGELFF
TRBD2 | TRBJ2-1 | TRBV7-7 | . | TGTGCCAGCAGCTCCAAACCCGGGACTAGTGGGAATGAGCAGTTCTTC | CASSSKPGTSGNEQFF
. | TRBJ1-4 | TRBV6-1 | . | TGTGCCAGCAGTGAGGACAGAAATGAAAAACTGTTTTTT | CASSEDRNEKLFF
. | TRBJ1-6 | TRBV20-1 | many | TGCAGTGCAGTCCGGGACACTAATTCACCCCTCCACTTT | CSAVRDTNSPLHF